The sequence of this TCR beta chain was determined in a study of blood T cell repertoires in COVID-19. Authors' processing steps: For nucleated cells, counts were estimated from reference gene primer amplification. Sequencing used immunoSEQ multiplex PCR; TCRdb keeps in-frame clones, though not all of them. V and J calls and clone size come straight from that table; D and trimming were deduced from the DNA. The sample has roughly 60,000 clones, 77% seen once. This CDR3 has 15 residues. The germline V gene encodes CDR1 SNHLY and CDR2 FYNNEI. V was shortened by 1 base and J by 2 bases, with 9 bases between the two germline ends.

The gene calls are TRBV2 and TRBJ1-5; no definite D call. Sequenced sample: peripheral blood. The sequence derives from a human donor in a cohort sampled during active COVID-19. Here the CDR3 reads CASSEVEQRNQPQHF. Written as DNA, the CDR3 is TGTGCCAGCAGTGAAGTGGAGCAACGCAATCAGCCCCAGCATTTT.